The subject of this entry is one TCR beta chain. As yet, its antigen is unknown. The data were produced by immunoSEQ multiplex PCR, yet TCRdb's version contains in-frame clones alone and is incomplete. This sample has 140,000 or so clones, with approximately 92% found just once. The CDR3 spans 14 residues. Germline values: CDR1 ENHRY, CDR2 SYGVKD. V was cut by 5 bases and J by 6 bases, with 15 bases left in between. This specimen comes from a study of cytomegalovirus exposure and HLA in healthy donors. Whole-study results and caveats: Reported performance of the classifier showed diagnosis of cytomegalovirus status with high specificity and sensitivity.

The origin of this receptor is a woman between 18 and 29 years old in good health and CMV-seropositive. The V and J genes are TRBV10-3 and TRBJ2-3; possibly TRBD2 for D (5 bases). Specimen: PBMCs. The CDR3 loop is CAISRTGESDTQYF. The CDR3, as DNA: TGTGCCATCAGTAGGACTGGAGAGAGTGATACGCAGTATTTT.